Presented here are 5 T cell receptor beta chains from one specimen sequenced in a study of blood T cells in healthy people across ages. Next came a second PCR, run for roughly 6 to 11 cycles, which used a sample-barcoded 5' primer along with a J-beta primer mix. MiXCR was run by TCRdb on the 5' RACE reads, yielding one entry per CDR3 protein. Among fewer than 2,000,000 distinct CDR3 sequences listed, about 32% were seen once. Sample: blood. The receptors originated from a woman between 25 and 40 years old in good health.

This clonotype was seen more than once but under ten times. The chain links TRBV20-1 to TRBJ2-3; 9 bases fit TRBD2. Unmatched junction bases numbered 8, after V lost 6 bases and J lost 1 base. The CDR3 spans 15 residues. Germline V gives CDR1 DFQATT, CDR2 SNEGSKA (reference sequence). The CDR3, as DNA: TGCAGTGCCTCTATAGCGGGAGATGGCACAGATACGCAGTATTTT. It specifies CSASIAGDGTDTQYF.

This clonotype was seen only a few times. This chain links TRBV5-1 with TRBJ2-5; TRBD1 aligns across 8 bases. Germline V gene data show CDR1 as SGHRS and CDR2 as YFSETQ. With 3 bases clipped from V and 5 bases from J, the junction kept 9 bases outside the gene matches. The CDR3 has 15 residues. The CDR3 sequence: CASSYRTGSEETQYF. The CDR3 coding sequence is TGCGCCAGCAGCTATAGGACAGGGAGTGAGGAGACCCAGTACTTC.

The J gene is TRBJ2-3, the V gene TRBV20-1; no firm D call. Trimming left V 3 bases short and J 4 bases short, with 14 bases between. The V gene's germline CDR1 is DFQATT and CDR2 SNEGSKA (reference sequence). This CDR3 spans 14 amino acids. CDR3: CSASNQVGADTQYF. DNA for the CDR3: TGCAGTGCTAGTAATCAGGTTGGGGCAGATACGCAGTATTTT.

With regard to this clonotype: A read error may be the cause here, since a much bigger clone is one base away. The V call is TRBV10-3, the J call TRBJ2-7, with 7 bases matching TRBD2. The CDR3 has 21 amino acids. Germline lookup yields CDR1 ENHRY and CDR2 SYGVKD. The CDR3 protein is CVISDIRPTTHSREWDYEQYF. In DNA, the CDR3 is TGTGTCATCAGTGACATTCGCCCAACGACCCATTCGCGGGAGTGGGACTACGAGCAGTACTTC.

The chain couples TRBV29-1 to TRBJ1-1, with D perhaps matching TRBD1 (5 bases). Looked up from germline, CDR1 is SQVTM and CDR2 is ANQGSEA. Between the trimmed V and J ends, which lost 3 bases and 8 bases, there was a span of 16 bases. This CDR3 comprises 13 residues. This CDR3 reads CSVEYYAGPEAFF. The CDR3 bases are TGCAGCGTTGAGTATTATGCAGGGCCCGAAGCTTTCTTT.